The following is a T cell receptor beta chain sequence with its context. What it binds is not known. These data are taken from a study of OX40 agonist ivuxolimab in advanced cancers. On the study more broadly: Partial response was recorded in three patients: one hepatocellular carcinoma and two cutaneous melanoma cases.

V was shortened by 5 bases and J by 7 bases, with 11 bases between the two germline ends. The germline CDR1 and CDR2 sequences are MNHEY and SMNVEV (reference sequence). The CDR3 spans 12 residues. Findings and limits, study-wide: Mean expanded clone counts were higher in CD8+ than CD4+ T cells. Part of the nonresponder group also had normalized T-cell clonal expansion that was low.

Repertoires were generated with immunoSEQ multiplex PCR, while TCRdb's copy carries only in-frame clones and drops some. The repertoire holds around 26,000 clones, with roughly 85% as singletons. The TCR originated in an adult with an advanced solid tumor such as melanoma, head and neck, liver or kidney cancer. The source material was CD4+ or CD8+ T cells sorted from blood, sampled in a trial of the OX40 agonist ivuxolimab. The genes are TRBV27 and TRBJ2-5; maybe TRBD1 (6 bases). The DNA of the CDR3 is TGTGCCAGCAGTGACTCACAGGGGACCCAGTACTTC. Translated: CASSDSQGTQYF.